This T cell receptor (beta chain) was profiled in a study of blood T cell repertoires in COVID-19. Study background: Acute-phase and convalescent COVID-19 samples originated in the United States, Italy and Spain. PBMCs, B-cell-depleted T cells, or T cells provided the cDNA or gDNA that made up the material.

Germline V gives CDR1 SGHTA, CDR2 FQGTGA. The CDR3 runs to 13 residues. V lost 5 bases and J lost 7, with 14 bases in between. Original handling: Cell counts per sample came from amplifying reference gene primers. Here immunoSEQ multiplex PCR was the method, and the copy in TCRdb shows in-frame clones only, minus some. V and J calls and clone size come straight from that table; D and trimming were deduced from the DNA. The sample consists of approximately 210,000 clones, 80% to 90% of them appearing once. The specimen was peripheral blood. The receptor comes from a woman in her fifties or sixties with acute or convalescent COVID-19. The chain combines TRBV7-3 with TRBJ1-1; no firm D call. CDR3 nucleotides: TGTGCCAGCAGCACATATGCGGGCAGTGAAGCTTTCTTT. It specifies CASSTYAGSEAFF.